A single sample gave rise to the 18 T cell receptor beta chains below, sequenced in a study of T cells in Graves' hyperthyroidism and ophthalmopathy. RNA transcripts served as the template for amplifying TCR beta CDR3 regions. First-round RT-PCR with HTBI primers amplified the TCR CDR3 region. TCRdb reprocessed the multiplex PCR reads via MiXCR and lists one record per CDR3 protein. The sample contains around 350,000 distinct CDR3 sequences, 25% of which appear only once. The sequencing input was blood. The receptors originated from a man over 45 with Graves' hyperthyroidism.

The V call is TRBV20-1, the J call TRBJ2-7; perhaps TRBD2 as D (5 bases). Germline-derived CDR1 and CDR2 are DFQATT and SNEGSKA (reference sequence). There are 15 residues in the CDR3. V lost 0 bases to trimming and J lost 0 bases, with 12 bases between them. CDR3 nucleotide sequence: TGCAGTGCTAGAGATAGGGCGGGTCGCTCCTACGAGCAGTACTTC. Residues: CSARDRAGRSYEQYF.

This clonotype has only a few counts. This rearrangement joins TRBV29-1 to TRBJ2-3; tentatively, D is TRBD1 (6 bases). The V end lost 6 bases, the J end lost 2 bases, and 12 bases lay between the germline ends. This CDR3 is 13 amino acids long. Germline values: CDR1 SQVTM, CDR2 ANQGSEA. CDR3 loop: CSVVQGLTDTQYF. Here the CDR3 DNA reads TGCAGCGTCGTACAGGGTCTCACAGATACGCAGTATTTT.

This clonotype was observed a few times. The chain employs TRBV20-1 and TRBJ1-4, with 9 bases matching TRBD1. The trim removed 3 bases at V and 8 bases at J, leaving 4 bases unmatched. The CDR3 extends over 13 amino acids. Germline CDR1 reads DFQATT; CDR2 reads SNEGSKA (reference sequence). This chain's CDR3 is CSASRDRVEKLFF. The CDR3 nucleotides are TGCAGTGCTAGCCGGGACAGGGTGGAAAAACTGTTTTTT.

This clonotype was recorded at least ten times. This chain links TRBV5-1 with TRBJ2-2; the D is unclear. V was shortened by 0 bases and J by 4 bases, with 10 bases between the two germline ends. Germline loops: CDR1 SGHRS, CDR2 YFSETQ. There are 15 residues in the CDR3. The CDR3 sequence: CASSLVSQSTGELFF. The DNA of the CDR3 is TGCGCCAGCAGCTTGGTTAGCCAGTCCACCGGGGAGCTGTTTTTT.

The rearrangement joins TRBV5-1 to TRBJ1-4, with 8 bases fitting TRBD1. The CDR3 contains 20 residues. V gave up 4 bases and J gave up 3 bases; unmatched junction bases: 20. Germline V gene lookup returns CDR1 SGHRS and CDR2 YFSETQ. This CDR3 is CASSLTSGTGVVNANEKLFF. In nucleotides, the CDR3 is TGCGCCAGCAGCCTAACTTCCGGGACAGGTGTAGTTAACGCTAATGAAAAACTGTTTTTT.

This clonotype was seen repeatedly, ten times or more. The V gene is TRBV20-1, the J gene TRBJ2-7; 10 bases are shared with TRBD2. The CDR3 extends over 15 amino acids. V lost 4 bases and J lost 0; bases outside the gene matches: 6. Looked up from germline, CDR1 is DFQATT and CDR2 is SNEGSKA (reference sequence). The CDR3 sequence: CSATPAGGNSYEQYF. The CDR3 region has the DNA TGCAGTGCTACCCCAGCGGGAGGGAACTCCTACGAGCAGTACTTC.

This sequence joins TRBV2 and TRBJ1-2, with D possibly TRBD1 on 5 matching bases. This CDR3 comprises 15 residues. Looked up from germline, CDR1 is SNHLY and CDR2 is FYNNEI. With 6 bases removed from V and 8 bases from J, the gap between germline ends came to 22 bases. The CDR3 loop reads CASRDRDYWVRGYTF. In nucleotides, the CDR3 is TGTGCCAGCAGGGATAGGGACTACTGGGTGAGGGGCTACACCTTC.

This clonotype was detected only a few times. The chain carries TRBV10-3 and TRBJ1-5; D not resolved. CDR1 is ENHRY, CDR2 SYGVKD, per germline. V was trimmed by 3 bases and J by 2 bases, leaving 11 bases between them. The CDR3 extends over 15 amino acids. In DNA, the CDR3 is TGTGCCATCAGTGAAGCGAGAGCACGCAATCAGCCCCAGCATTTT. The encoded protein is CAISEARARNQPQHF.

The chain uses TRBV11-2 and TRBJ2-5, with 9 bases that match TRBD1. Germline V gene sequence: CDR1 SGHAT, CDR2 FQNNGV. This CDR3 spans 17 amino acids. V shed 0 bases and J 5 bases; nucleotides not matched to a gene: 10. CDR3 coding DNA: TGTGCCAGCAGCTTAGATCCCACAGGGGGCGGTGGGGAGACCCAGTACTTC. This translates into CASSLDPTGGGGETQYF.

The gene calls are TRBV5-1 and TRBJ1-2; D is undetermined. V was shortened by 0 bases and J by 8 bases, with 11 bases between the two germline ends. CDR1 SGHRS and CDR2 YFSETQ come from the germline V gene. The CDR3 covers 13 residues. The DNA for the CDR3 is TGCGCCAGCAGCTTGGGGGAGGGTTTCGGCTACACCTTC. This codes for CASSLGEGFGYTF.

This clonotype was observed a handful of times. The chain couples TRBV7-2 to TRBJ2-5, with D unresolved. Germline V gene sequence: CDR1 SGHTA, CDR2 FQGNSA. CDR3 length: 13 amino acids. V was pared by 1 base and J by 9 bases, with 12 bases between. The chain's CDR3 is CASSLGLRDPQYF. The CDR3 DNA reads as TGTGCCAGCAGCTTAGGCCTAAGGGATCCCCAGTACTTC.

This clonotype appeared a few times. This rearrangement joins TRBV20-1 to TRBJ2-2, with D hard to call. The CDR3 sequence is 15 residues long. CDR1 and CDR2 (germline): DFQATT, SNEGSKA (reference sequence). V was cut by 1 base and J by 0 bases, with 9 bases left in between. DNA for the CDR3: TGCAGTGCTAGAGGTGCAAATACGAACACCGGGGAGCTGTTTTTT. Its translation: CSARGANTNTGELFF.

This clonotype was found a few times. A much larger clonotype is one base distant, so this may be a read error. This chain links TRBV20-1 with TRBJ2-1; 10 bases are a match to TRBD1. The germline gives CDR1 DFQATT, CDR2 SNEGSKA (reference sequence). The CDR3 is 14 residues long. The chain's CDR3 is CNASGDRGYNEQFF. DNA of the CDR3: TGCAATGCTAGTGGGGACAGGGGTTACAATGAGCAGTTCTTC.

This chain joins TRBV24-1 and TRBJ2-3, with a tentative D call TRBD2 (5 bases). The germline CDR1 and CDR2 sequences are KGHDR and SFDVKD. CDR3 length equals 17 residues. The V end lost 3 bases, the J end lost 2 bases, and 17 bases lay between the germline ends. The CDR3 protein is CATSDPGILRNTDTQYF. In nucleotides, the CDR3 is TGTGCCACCAGTGATCCCGGGATATTGCGGAACACAGATACGCAGTATTTT.

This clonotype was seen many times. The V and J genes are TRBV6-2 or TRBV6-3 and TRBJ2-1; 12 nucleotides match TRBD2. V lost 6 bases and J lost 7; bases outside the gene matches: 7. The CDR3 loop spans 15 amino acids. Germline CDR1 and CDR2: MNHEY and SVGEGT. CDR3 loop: CASSLAGGPWNEQFF. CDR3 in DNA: TGTGCCAGCAGCCTAGCGGGAGGGCCGTGGAATGAGCAGTTCTTC.

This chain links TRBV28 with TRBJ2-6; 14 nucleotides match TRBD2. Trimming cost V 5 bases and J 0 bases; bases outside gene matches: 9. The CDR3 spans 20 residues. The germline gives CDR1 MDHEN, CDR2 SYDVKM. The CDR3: CASSHPIGTSGGSGANVLTF. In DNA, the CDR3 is TGTGCCAGCAGTCACCCAATAGGGACTAGCGGGGGCTCTGGGGCCAACGTCCTGACTTTC. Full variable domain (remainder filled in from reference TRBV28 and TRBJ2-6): DVKVTQSSRYLVKRTGEKVFLECVQDMDHENMFWYRQDPGLGLRLIYFSYDVKMKEKGDIPEGYSVSREKKERFSLILESASTNQTSMYLCASSHPIGTSGGSGANVLTFGAGSRLTVL.

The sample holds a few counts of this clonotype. The CDR3 region is CASSSTLDRGAYNEQFF. DNA for the CDR3: TGTGCCAGCAGCTCCACGTTGGACAGGGGTGCCTACAATGAGCAGTTCTTC. The V gene is TRBV11-2, the J gene TRBJ2-1; 9 bases line up with TRBD1. Germline-derived CDR1 and CDR2 are SGHAT and FQNNGV. The CDR3 covers 17 residues. V shed 4 bases, J shed 2 bases, and the junction held 9 bases outside the gene matches.

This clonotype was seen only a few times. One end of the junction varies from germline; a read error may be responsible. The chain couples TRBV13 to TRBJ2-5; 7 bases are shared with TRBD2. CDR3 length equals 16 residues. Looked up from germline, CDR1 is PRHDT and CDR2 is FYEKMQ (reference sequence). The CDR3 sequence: CASSVGTSEHQETQYF. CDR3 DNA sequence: TGTGCCAGCAGCGTAGGTACTAGCGAACATCAAGAGACCCAGTACTTC.